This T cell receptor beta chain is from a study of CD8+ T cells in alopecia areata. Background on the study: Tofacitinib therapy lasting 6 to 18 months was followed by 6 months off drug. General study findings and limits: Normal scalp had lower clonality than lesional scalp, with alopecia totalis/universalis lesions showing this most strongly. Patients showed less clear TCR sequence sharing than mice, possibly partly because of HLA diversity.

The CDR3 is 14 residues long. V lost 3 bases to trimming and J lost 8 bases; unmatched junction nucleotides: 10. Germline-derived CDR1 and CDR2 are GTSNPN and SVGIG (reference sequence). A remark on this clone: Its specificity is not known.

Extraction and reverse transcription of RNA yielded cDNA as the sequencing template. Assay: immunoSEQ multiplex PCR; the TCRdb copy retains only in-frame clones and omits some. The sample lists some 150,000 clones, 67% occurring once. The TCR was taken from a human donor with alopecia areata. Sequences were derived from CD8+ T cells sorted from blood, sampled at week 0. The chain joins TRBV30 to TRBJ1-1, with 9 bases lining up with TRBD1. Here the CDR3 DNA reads TGTGCCTGGAGGGCCGGGACAGGGCTTGCCGAAGCTTTCTTT. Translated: CAWRAGTGLAEAFF.